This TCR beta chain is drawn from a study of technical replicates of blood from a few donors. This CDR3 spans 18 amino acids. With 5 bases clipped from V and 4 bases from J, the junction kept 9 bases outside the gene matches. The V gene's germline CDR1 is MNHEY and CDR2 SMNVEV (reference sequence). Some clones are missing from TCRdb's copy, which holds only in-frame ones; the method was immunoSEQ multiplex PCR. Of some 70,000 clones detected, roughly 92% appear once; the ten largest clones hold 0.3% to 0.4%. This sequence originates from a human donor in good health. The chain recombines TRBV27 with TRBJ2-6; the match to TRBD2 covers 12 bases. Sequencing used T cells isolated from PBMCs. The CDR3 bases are TGTGCCAGCAGTGGGTGGACTAGCGGGACGCTGGGGGCCAACGTCCTGACTTTC. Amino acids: CASSGWTSGTLGANVLTF.